A selection of T cell receptor beta chains follows, all from one sample in a study of T cell responses to AZD1222 COVID-19 vaccine. Measured with immunoSEQ multiplex PCR; TCRdb has only the in-frame clones, and not every one. The sample holds 100,000 to 150,000 clones, 90% seen once. The sample in question was peripheral blood, obtained on day 0 of AZD1222 vaccination. The receptor source for this set is an adult in good health. CDR3s include the opening cysteine and the closing phenylalanine or tryptophan. A D gene is named only where the DNA matches it firmly. Rows give clone size only sometimes, using once, few, many, or a class for an expanded clone.

NA,TRBV6-5,TRBD1,TRBJ1-6,TGTGCCAGCAGCCTCGGGACAGGGCAATCACCCCTCCACTTT,CASSLGTGQSPLHF
NA,TRBV25-1,TRBD1,TRBJ2-1,TGTGCCAGCAGTGCCAGACAGGGAACCTACAATGAGCAGTTCTTC,CASSARQGTYNEQFF
NA,TRBV7-2,NA,TRBJ2-6,TGTGCCAGCAGCTTAAGGGCGGGAGGGGCCAACGTCCTGACTTTC,CASSLRAGGANVLTF
NA,TRBV3-1/TRBV3-2,TRBD2,TRBJ2-2,TGTGCCAGCAGCCAAGAGTCAGCGGGGCCGACAAACCCTTTCCCCACCGGGGAGCTGTTTTTT,CASSQESAGPTNPFPTGELFF
NA,TRBV4-3,NA,TRBJ2-7,TGCGCCAGCAGCCAAGGATACCAGGCGTCCTACGAGCAGTACTTC,CASSQGYQASYEQYF
NA,TRBV5-1,NA,TRBJ2-6,TGCGCCAGCAGCTTGGGGGCCAACGTCCTGACTTTC,CASSLGANVLTF
once,TRBV19,NA,TRBJ1-4,TGTGCCAGTAGTAACCGACGGGCAACTAATGAAAAACTGTTTTTT,CASSNRRATNEKLFF
NA,TRBV11-2,NA,TRBJ1-1,TGTGCCAGCAGCAATCCTTTTACGTTCTACGGGACCACGAACACTGAAGCTTTCTTT,CASSNPFTFYGTTNTEAFF
few,TRBV28,NA,TRBJ2-2,TGTGCCAGCAGTTTGACCATTACCTGGGAGCTGTTTTTT,CASSLTITWELFF
NA,TRBV4-3,NA,TRBJ1-6,TGCGCCAGCAGCCAAGACCTCCCAGGGGCCGATAATTCACCCCTCCACTTT,CASSQDLPGADNSPLHF
NA,TRBV30,TRBD1,TRBJ2-2,TGTGCCTGGAGTGTACAGGGGTTCCGGACCGGGGAGCTGTTTTTT,CAWSVQGFRTGELFF
NA,TRBV11-1,NA,TRBJ1-1,TGTGCCAGCAGCTTGGGGGGGTATCCGGGAGAAGCTTTCTTT,CASSLGGYPGEAFF
NA,TRBV3-1/TRBV3-2,TRBD1,TRBJ2-7,TGTGCCAGCAGCCCCCCGACCAGGGGGATAGCCTACGAGCAGTACTTC,CASSPPTRGIAYEQYF
NA,TRBV4-1,NA,TRBJ1-6,TGCGCCAGCAGCCAGGTTCAGTATAATTCACCCCTCCACTTT,CASSQVQYNSPLHF
NA,TRBV24-1,NA,TRBJ1-2,TGTGCCACCAGTGACGGGAGGGCTGGGGCTAACTATGGCTACACCTTC,CATSDGRAGANYGYTF
NA,TRBV10-2,TRBD1,TRBJ2-7,TGCGCCAGCAGTGAGGGGACAGTGATCCACGAGCAGTACTTC,CASSEGTVIHEQYF
NA,TRBV6-1,TRBD1,TRBJ1-3,TGTGCCAGCAGTGGACGGGACAGCCGCTCTGGAAACACCATATATTTT,CASSGRDSRSGNTIYF
once,TRBV29-1,NA,TRBJ2-7,TGCAGCGTCACGGACGGTTACGAGCAGTACTTC,CSVTDGYEQYF
NA,TRBV7-3,TRBD1,TRBJ2-7,TGTGCCAGCAGCTCCCGACAGGGTCTCGAGCAGTACTTC,CASSSRQGLEQYF
NA,TRBV19,TRBD2,TRBJ2-5,TGTGCCAGTAGTACTGGAGCGGGGGGGCCCCCAGAGACCCAGTACTTC,CASSTGAGGPPETQYF
NA,TRBV5-3,TRBD2,TRBJ2-7,TGTGCCAGAAGCTTATCTTCCCAGCGGGGTGCCTACGAGCAGTACTTC,CARSLSSQRGAYEQYF
once,TRBV6-5,NA,TRBJ2-5,TGTGCCAGCAGGAGATCCGGGACACTTCAAGAGACCCAGTACTTC,CASRRSGTLQETQYF
NA,TRBV11-1,NA,TRBJ1-2,TGTGCCAGCAGCTTAGCTCAGCCCTATGGCTACACCTTC,CASSLAQPYGYTF
NA,TRBV6-5,NA,TRBJ1-5,TGTGCCAGCAGTTACGTGTTGGGGAGAGATCAGCCCCAGCATTTT,CASSYVLGRDQPQHF
NA,TRBV28,TRBD1,TRBJ1-2,TGTGCCACACACACCGGGACAGGGATAAACTATGGCTACACCTTC,CATHTGTGINYGYTF
NA,TRBV28,TRBD1,TRBJ1-6,TGTGCCAGCAGTTGGGGGACAGGGGATTGGCTTCATTCACCCCTCCACTTT,CASSWGTGDWLHSPLHF
NA,TRBV7-9,NA,TRBJ2-7,TGTGCCAGCAGCTCCACGGGTAGGGGGGGCGCCACCTACGAGCAGTACTTC,CASSSTGRGGATYEQYF
NA,TRBV5-6,NA,TRBJ1-3,TGTGCCAGCAGCACCTGGACAGTCTCTGGAAACACCATATATTTT,CASSTWTVSGNTIYF
NA,TRBV2,TRBD1,TRBJ2-2,TGTGCCAGCAAGACTCAGGGGGCGGCCACCGGGGAGCTGTTTTTT,CASKTQGAATGELFF
NA,TRBV27,NA,TRBJ2-1,TGTGCCAGCAGTTTAAGTGGCAATGAGCAGTTCTTC,CASSLSGNEQFF
NA,TRBV28,NA,TRBJ1-6,TGTGCCAGCACCGAGGGGGGATATAATTCACCCCTCCACTTT,CASTEGGYNSPLHF
NA,TRBV7-9,NA,TRBJ2-3,TGTGCCAGCAGACTGACTTCCGGGTCTGGGGGAGCAGATACGCAGTATTTT,CASRLTSGSGGADTQYF
once,TRBV28,NA,TRBJ1-1,TGTGCCAGCAGCCCCTTGGACCTTAAGGGGACTGAAGCTTTCTTT,CASSPLDLKGTEAFF
NA,TRBV18,NA,TRBJ1-1,TGTGCCAGCTCACCAAATGAGCAAGTGGGGATGAACACTGAAGCTTTCTTT,CASSPNEQVGMNTEAFF
NA,TRBV5-6,TRBD1,TRBJ1-1,TGTGCCAGCAGCTTGGGAGGGGGCTATACTGAAGCTTTCTTT,CASSLGGGYTEAFF